What follows are 14 T cell receptor beta chains derived from one specimen sequenced in a study of blood T cell repertoires in COVID-19. The assay was immunoSEQ multiplex PCR, and TCRdb's table has in-frame clones only and misses some. Seen here are fewer than 200,000 clones, 75% to 90% observed once, and the top ten hold over 3%. The specimen was peripheral blood. These receptors originate from a human donor with acute or convalescent COVID-19. The donor label of this sample is uncertain.

The V call is TRBV3-1 (or the pseudogene TRBV3-2), the J call TRBJ1-4; no firm D call. V was shortened by 1 base and J by 4 bases, with 4 bases between the two germline ends. Looked up from germline, CDR1 is LGHDT and CDR2 is YNNKEL (reference sequence). This CDR3 is 13 amino acids long. CDR3 bases: TGTGCCAGCAGCCAAGCCGGTAATGAAAAACTGTTTTTT. It codes for CASSQAGNEKLFF.

The V and J genes are TRBV13 and TRBJ2-7, with TRBD1 identical over 8 bases. CDR1 and CDR2 from the germline V gene are PRHDT and FYEKMQ (reference sequence). Germline trimming cut 3 bases from V and 6 bases from J; bases unmatched to any gene: 1. The CDR3 contains 12 residues. This CDR3 is CASSLDRAEQYF. The CDR3 DNA is TGTGCCAGCAGCTTGGACAGGGCCGAGCAGTACTTC. The whole variable domain, filled in from reference TRBV13 and TRBJ2-7, reads AAGVIQSPRHLIKEKRETATLKCYPIPRHDTVYWYQQGPGQDPQFLISFYEKMQSDKGSIPDRFSAQQFSDYHSELNMSSLELGDSALYFCASSLDRAEQYFGPGTRLTVT.

This clone has only one observation. The rearrangement uses TRBV19 and TRBJ1-1; D call uncertain. The CDR3 is 10 residues long. CDR1 and CDR2 from the germline V gene are LNHDA and SQIVND (reference sequence). Deletions cut 7 bases from V and 8 bases from J, with 8 bases between. This CDR3 is CASIPKEAFF. CDR3 sequence (DNA): TGTGCCAGTATTCCAAAAGAAGCTTTCTTT.

V usage is TRBV19 and J usage is TRBJ1-1, with D maybe TRBD1 (6 bases). The CDR3 length is 12 residues. The germline V and J ends were trimmed by 7 bases and 4 bases, with 10 bases remaining between them. Germline lookup yields CDR1 LNHDA and CDR2 SQIVND (reference sequence). The CDR3 DNA is TGTGCCAGTAAGGCAGGGGCCACTGAAGCTTTCTTT. Translation: CASKAGATEAFF.

The chain links TRBV19 to TRBJ2-3; maybe TRBD1 (5 bases). The CDR3 has 15 amino acids. Trimming took off 0 bases at V and 5 bases at J, with 12 bases between the two ends. From germline, CDR1 is LNHDA and CDR2 SQIVND (reference sequence). Here the CDR3 reads CASSIESQGLDTQYF. Here the CDR3 DNA reads TGTGCCAGTAGTATAGAGAGCCAGGGCCTAGATACGCAGTATTTT.

The chain combines TRBV19 with TRBJ2-5, with D maybe TRBD1 (5 bases). Germline lookup yields CDR1 LNHDA and CDR2 SQIVND (reference sequence). The CDR3 has 14 amino acids. V dropped 5 bases and J dropped 4 bases, with 14 bases sitting between them. The DNA for the CDR3 is TGTGCCAGTAGTTACCAGGGTTTGAGAGAGACCCAGTACTTC. Protein: CASSYQGLRETQYF.

The rearrangement uses TRBV4-1 and TRBJ1-2; 8 bases line up with TRBD1. Germline V CDR1 and CDR2: MGHRA, YSYEKL. The ends lost 4 bases at V and 7 bases at J; junction bases unmatched: 14. The CDR3 sequence is 16 residues long. CDR3: CASSRSTQGARGGYTF. As DNA, the CDR3 is TGCGCCAGCAGCCGATCGACCCAGGGGGCTCGGGGTGGCTACACCTTC.

V usage is TRBV9 and J usage is TRBJ1-2, with D perhaps matching TRBD1 (6 bases). This CDR3 spans 14 amino acids. The V end was cut by 3 bases, the J end by 2 bases, with 11 bases between. Germline loops: CDR1 SGDLS, CDR2 YYNGEE. The CDR3 spells CASSGQGPNYGYTF. The CDR3 DNA reads as TGTGCCAGCAGCGGGCAGGGGCCCAACTATGGCTACACCTTC. The variable domain in full, with the rest retrieved from reference TRBV9 and TRBJ1-2, is DSGVTQTPKHLITATGQRVTLRCSPRSGDLSVYWYQQSLDQGLQFLIQYYNGEERAKGNILERFSAQQFPDLHSELNLSSLELGDSALYFCASSGQGPNYGYTFGSGTRLTVV.

V and J are TRBV6-2 or TRBV6-3 and TRBJ1-5, with 9 bases aligning to TRBD1. The CDR3 is made up of 15 amino acids. Germline assignment: CDR1 MNHEY and CDR2 SVGEGT. V gave up 5 bases and J gave up 2 bases; unmatched junction bases: 4. CDR3 region: CASSTGGRGNQPQHF. CDR3 DNA sequence: TGTGCCAGCAGTACAGGGGGCAGGGGCAATCAGCCCCAGCATTTT.

CDR3 DNA sequence: TGTGCCAGCAGCTTGGAGGGTGGGGCAGGGAGCACTGAAGCTTTCTTT. Its translation: CASSLEGGAGSTEAFF. The V call is TRBV7-9, the J call TRBJ1-1, with D possibly matching TRBD1 (5 bases). This CDR3 is 16 amino acids long. Germline CDR1 reads SEHNR; CDR2 reads FQNEAQ (reference sequence). V was trimmed by 3 bases and J by 4 bases, leaving 18 bases between them.

The genes are TRBV7-8 and TRBJ2-3, with TRBD2 matching 10 bases. There are 19 residues in the CDR3. From germline, CDR1 is SGHVS and CDR2 FQNEAQ. V trimming: 2 bases; J trimming: 1 base; junction bases outside the gene matches: 12. Here the CDR3 reads CASSLIRLSGGRGTDTQYF. Written as DNA, the CDR3 is TGTGCCAGCAGCTTAATCCGGCTTAGCGGGGGGCGAGGCACAGATACGCAGTATTTT. The variable domain in full, completed from reference TRBV7-8 and TRBJ2-3, reads GAGVSQSPRYKVAKRGQDVALRCDPISGHVSLFWYQQALGQGPEFLTYFQNEAQLDKSGLPSDRFFAERPEGSVSTLKIQRTQQEDSAVYLCASSLIRLSGGRGTDTQYFGPGTRLTVL.

This clone was counted a single time. The chain carries TRBV5-1 and TRBJ1-4; tentative D call: TRBD1 (5 bases). CDR3 length: 13 amino acids. CDR1 and CDR2 (germline): SGHRS, YFSETQ. V lost 4 bases and J lost 9, with 13 bases in between. This CDR3 reads CASSPPDRQKLFF. The DNA for the CDR3 is TGCGCCAGCAGCCCTCCAGACAGACAAAAACTGTTTTTT.

This clone showed up just a few times. The chain is built from TRBV6-6 and TRBJ2-5; unclear D gene. The CDR3 consists of 12 residues. The germline V gene has CDR1 MNHNY and CDR2 SVGAGI (reference sequence). Between the trimmed V and J ends, which lost 8 bases and 2 bases, there was a span of 9 bases. This chain's CDR3 is CASRLPQETQYF. The CDR3 coding sequence is TGTGCCAGCCGACTGCCTCAAGAGACCCAGTACTTC.

This chain joins TRBV2 and TRBJ2-3; 7 bases map to TRBD2. Losses at the gene ends were 6 bases for V and 0 bases for J; bases not matched to a gene: 6. Germline V gene data show CDR1 as SNHLY and CDR2 as FYNNEI. The CDR3 spans 15 residues. The CDR3 DNA sequence: TGTGCCAGCAGGATCCGAGCGGGGAGCACAGATACGCAGTATTTT. It codes for CASRIRAGSTDTQYF.